One sample yielded the 8 T cell receptor beta chains listed below, sequenced in a study of identical twins. MiXCR was run by TCRdb on the 5' RACE reads, yielding one entry per CDR3 protein. The data show around 680,000 distinct CDR3 sequences, less than 10% seen once. This same sample was also part of a study on yellow fever vaccine responses in identical twins.

Sequenced input: PBMCs. These receptors all come from a woman between 18 and 30 years old in good health.

The chain is built from TRBV6-5 and TRBJ1-1; maybe TRBD1 (5 bases). Trimming removed 4 bases from V and 2 bases from J, with 14 bases in between. The CDR3 totals 15 residues. Germline CDR1 reads MNHEY; CDR2 reads SVGAGI. This chain's CDR3 is CASSLRTKVNTEAFF. The CDR3 nucleotides read TGTGCCAGCAGTTTGAGGACAAAAGTTAACACTGAAGCTTTCTTT.

The chain couples TRBV15 to TRBJ2-5; D is perhaps TRBD1 (5 bases). This CDR3 is built from 14 residues. The V gene lost 0 bases and the J gene lost 3 bases, with 8 bases spanning the gap. The V gene's germline CDR1 is LNHNV and CDR2 YYDKDF (reference sequence). CDR3 loop: CATSRDRAEETQYF. CDR3 in DNA: TGTGCCACCAGCAGAGACAGGGCCGAAGAGACCCAGTACTTC. The complete variable domain, with remaining parts taken from reference TRBV15 and TRBJ2-5, reads DAMVIQNPRYQVTQFGKPVTLSCSQTLNHNVMYWYQQKSSQAPKLLFHYYDKDFNNEADTPDNFQSRRPNTSFCFLDIRSPGLGDTAMYLCATSRDRAEETQYFGPGTRLLVL.

There are a few counts of this clonotype. The chain couples TRBV7-2 to TRBJ2-5, with D unclear. This CDR3 spans 17 amino acids. The V gene's germline CDR1 is SGHTA and CDR2 FQGNSA. Trimming shortened V by 3 bases and J by 1 base, and 18 bases separated the two germline ends. CDR3 nucleotides: TGTGCCAGCAGCTTTCTCGGTGAAGGGTTGTTCCAAGAGACCCAGTACTTC. Protein product: CASSFLGEGLFQETQYF.

This clonotype showed up many times. As DNA, the CDR3 is TGTGCCACCAGTGACTCCTACGGGACAGCCCAGCAGTACTTC. This translates into CATSDSYGTAQQYF. The V and J genes are TRBV24-1 and TRBJ2-7; 7 positions agree with TRBD1. Germline V gene sequence: CDR1 KGHDR, CDR2 SFDVKD. The V and J ends lost 4 bases and 8 bases, in that order; junction bases with no gene match: 10. The CDR3 length is 14 residues.

This clonotype has more than one count but fewer than ten. CDR3 DNA: TGCAGTGCTAGCGTAGCTAGCCTCGAGCAGTACTTC. This codes for CSASVASLEQYF. This rearrangement joins TRBV20-1 to TRBJ2-7; D might be TRBD2 (5 bases). CDR1 is DFQATT and CDR2 is SNEGSKA in the germline V gene (reference sequence). The germline V and J ends were trimmed by 3 bases and 6 bases, with 12 bases remaining between them. The CDR3 length is 12 residues.

This clonotype occurred a few times. The chain has TRBV12-3 or TRBV12-4 and TRBJ2-2, with D unresolved. Trimming shortened V by 7 bases and J by 8 bases, and 8 bases separated the two germline ends. The CDR3 is 11 amino acids. The DNA of the CDR3 is TGTGCCAGCACCTATGGGGGGGAGCTGTTTTTT. This sequence encodes CASTYGGELFF.

The chain has TRBV21-1 and TRBJ2-5; TRBD1, the D gene given by the table, was not confirmed from the DNA. TRBV21-1 is recorded as a pseudogene. This CDR3 has 17 amino acids. CDR3 loop: CASSNPEDRGLYETQYF. The DNA for the CDR3 is TGTGCCAGCAGCAACCCCGAGGACAGGGGGCTTTATGAGACCCAGTACTTC.

This clonotype was observed a few times. J is TRBJ2-3 and V is TRBV28; possible D gene TRBD2, 6 bases. Per the germline V gene, CDR1 is MDHEN and CDR2 is SYDVKM. This CDR3 region has 16 residues. V shed 4 bases and J shed 1 base, with 15 bases lying between them. CDR3 in DNA: TGTGCCAGCAGTTCGCCTGGGCGGGGACGCACAGATACGCAGTATTTT. Protein: CASSSPGRGRTDTQYF.